This TCR beta chain was obtained from a study of cytomegalovirus exposure and HLA in healthy donors. Study-wide results and limits: The authors enumerated over 150 TCR beta chains as linked to cytomegalovirus.

The germline gives CDR1 SGHAT, CDR2 FQNNGV. V was shortened by 1 base and J by 0 bases, with 13 bases between the two germline ends. The CDR3 extends over 17 amino acids. Primers: 60 Vbeta forward and 13 Jbeta reverse. Method: immunoSEQ multiplex PCR; TCRdb's copy keeps in-frame clones and lacks some. The sample carries about 130,000 clones, approximately 68% recorded once. Remarks on this clone: As yet, its antigen is unknown.

This clonotype originated in a man aged 25-45 years in good health and CMV-seropositive. The chain carries TRBV11-2 and TRBJ2-4, with TRBD1 as a possible D gene (6 bases). Sequencing used PBMCs. This CDR3 reads CASSLGGLVKAKNIQYF. DNA of the CDR3: TGTGCCAGCAGCTTAGGGGGGCTAGTAAAAGCCAAAAACATTCAGTACTTC.